These 23 T cell receptor beta chains originate from one sample sequenced in a study of CD8 T cells in Susac syndrome. Random hexamers primed reverse transcription of about 0.45 to 1 ug RNA. TCRdb redid the calling of the immunoSEQ multiplex PCR reads with MiXCR, one entry per CDR3 protein. Of about 150,000 distinct CDR3 sequences detected, about 95% appear once; the ten largest clones hold 0.15%. The sample taken for sequencing was CD8+ T cells from PBMCs. The receptors come from a human donor with multiple sclerosis.

The rearrangement links TRBV7-6 to TRBJ2-5, with D maybe TRBD2 (6 bases). Trimming stripped 3 bases from V and 5 bases from J, with 13 bases between. Per the germline V gene, CDR1 is SGHVS and CDR2 is FNYEAQ. This CDR3 has 14 amino acids. The CDR3 protein is CASSLDNAGETQYF. Here the CDR3 DNA reads TGTGCCAGCAGCTTGGATAATGCGGGGGAGACCCAGTACTTC.

V is TRBV6-2 or TRBV6-3 and J is TRBJ1-2; D remains ambiguous. The length of the CDR3 is 15 residues. Germline CDR1 reads MNHEY; CDR2 reads SVGEGT. The V gene lost 0 bases and the J gene lost 3 bases, with 11 bases spanning the gap. CDR3 coding DNA: TGTGCCAGCAGTTACTCGGGCAGAAATTACTATGGCTACACCTTC. Translated, it gives CASSYSGRNYYGYTF.

The chain is built from TRBV2 and TRBJ1-2, with D unclear. Germline V gene lookup returns CDR1 SNHLY and CDR2 FYNNEI. The CDR3 has 13 residues. Trimming left V 6 bases short and J 8 bases short, with 16 bases between. This CDR3 reads CASRPGRIEGYTF. The CDR3 DNA sequence: TGTGCCAGCAGGCCGGGGAGGATCGAAGGCTACACCTTC.

V usage is TRBV7-2 and J usage is TRBJ1-1; D unresolved. V lost 5 bases and J 0 bases, leaving 13 bases between the germline ends. CDR1 is SGHTA, CDR2 FQGNSA, per germline. This CDR3 has 15 residues. This CDR3 is CASSQDLYMNTEAFF. CDR3 in DNA: TGTGCCAGCAGCCAAGACCTCTATATGAACACTGAAGCTTTCTTT.

The gene calls are TRBV2 and TRBJ2-1; D not certain. Trimming took 3 bases from V and 0 from J, leaving 9 bases between them. This CDR3 is 15 amino acids long. The germline CDR1 and CDR2 sequences are SNHLY and FYNNEI. CDR3 sequence: CASSDADSSYNEQFF. In DNA form, the CDR3 reads TGTGCCAGCAGTGACGCGGATAGCTCCTACAATGAGCAGTTCTTC.

This clonotype was counted only a few times. This chain joins TRBV5-6 and TRBJ2-7, with 8 positions matching TRBD1. Looked up from germline, CDR1 is SGHDT and CDR2 is YYEEEE. This CDR3 spans 14 amino acids. Trimming cost V 0 bases and J 1 base; bases outside gene matches: 0. The CDR3 bases are TGTGCCAGCAGCTTGGGACAGGGGTCCTACGAGCAGTACTTC. Translated, it gives CASSLGQGSYEQYF.

The genes are TRBV29-1 and TRBJ1-4; D possibly corresponds to TRBD1 (5 bases). The V end lost 4 bases, the J end lost 7 bases, and 16 bases lay between the germline ends. The germline CDR1 and CDR2 sequences are SQVTM and ANQGSEA. The CDR3 length is 14 residues. The CDR3 protein is CSVVPDSRSEKLFF. CDR3 nucleotides: TGCAGCGTTGTCCCTGACAGCCGGAGTGAAAAACTGTTTTTT.

This clonotype appeared a single time. The chain couples TRBV2 to TRBJ2-1, with 10 positions matching TRBD2. V gave up 9 bases and J gave up 4 bases; unmatched junction bases: 3. There are 13 residues in the CDR3. Germline values: CDR1 SNHLY, CDR2 FYNNEI. In DNA form, the CDR3 reads TGTGCCAGGCGGACTAGCGGATACAATGAGCAGTTCTTC. Translation: CARRTSGYNEQFF.

V gene TRBV29-1 combines with J gene TRBJ2-2; D remains unclear. The germline V gene has CDR1 SQVTM and CDR2 ANQGSEA. Trimming removed 5 bases at V and 4 bases at J, with 8 bases between. This CDR3 region has 12 residues. CDR3 loop: CSVYRSTGELFF. The CDR3 DNA follows: TGCAGCGTTTACCGGTCCACCGGGGAGCTGTTTTTT.

V and J are TRBV12-5 and TRBJ1-1, with no clear D. This CDR3 is 13 amino acids long. Germline V gives CDR1 LGHNT, CDR2 FRNRAP. V was pared by 0 bases and J by 4 bases, with 6 bases between. In DNA form, the CDR3 reads TGTGCTAGTGGTTTGGTACGGTCCACTGAAGCTTTCTTT. Amino acids: CASGLVRSTEAFF.

The CDR3 region is CASSYQVGNEQFF. The CDR3 region has the DNA TGTGCCAGCAGTTATCAGGTGGGCAATGAGCAGTTCTTC. The V gene is TRBV6-2 or TRBV6-3, the J gene TRBJ2-1; D unclear. V was pared by 3 bases and J by 6 bases, with 9 bases between. Germline V CDR1 and CDR2: MNHEY, SVGEGT. This CDR3 is 13 amino acids long.

The chain is built from TRBV5-6 and TRBJ1-1; perhaps TRBD1 as D (5 bases). V was clipped by 6 bases and J by 1 base, with 16 bases between them. Per germline, CDR1 SGHDT and CDR2 YYEEEE. The CDR3 is 15 residues long. The chain's CDR3 is CASTPGAGTNTEAFF. Written as DNA, the CDR3 is TGTGCCAGCACCCCTGGTGCAGGGACGAACACTGAAGCTTTCTTT.

The V and J genes are TRBV15 and TRBJ2-1; no reliable D call. The length of the CDR3 is 13 residues. V was trimmed by 0 bases and J by 8 bases, leaving 8 bases between them. Germline V gene lookup returns CDR1 LNHNV and CDR2 YYDKDF (reference sequence). The CDR3, as DNA: TGTGCCACCAGCAGAGATCCGACGGATGAGCAGTTCTTC. Translated, it gives CATSRDPTDEQFF.

V gene TRBV15 combines with J gene TRBJ1-3, with D tentatively TRBD1 (5 bases). The CDR3 is made up of 16 amino acids. Trimming removed 1 base at V and 0 bases at J, with 10 bases between. Per the germline V gene, CDR1 is LNHNV and CDR2 is YYDKDF (reference sequence). CDR3 nucleotides: TGTGCCACCAGCAGAGGGATAGGGGACTCTGGAAACACCATATATTTT. It encodes CATSRGIGDSGNTIYF.

The chain combines TRBV9 with TRBJ2-7; perhaps TRBD1 as D (5 bases). The CDR3 contains 14 residues. Trimming pared 3 bases from V and 2 bases from J, leaving 12 bases between. CDR1 is SGDLS and CDR2 is YYNGEE in the germline V gene. In DNA form, the CDR3 reads TGTGCCAGCAGCGACAGACCGGACACCTACGAGCAGTACTTC. Protein product: CASSDRPDTYEQYF.

This rearrangement joins TRBV4-1 to TRBJ1-6; D is unresolved. The germline CDR1 and CDR2 sequences are MGHRA and YSYEKL. V lost 4 bases and J lost 5, with 21 bases in between. The CDR3 sequence is 18 residues long. CDR3 amino acids: CASSLYPTGPTNNSPLHF. The DNA of the CDR3 is TGCGCCAGCAGCCTATACCCGACGGGCCCTACAAATAATTCACCCCTCCACTTT.

The chain recombines TRBV11-2 with TRBJ2-3; D not certain. V was pared by 1 base and J by 8 bases, with 10 bases between. This CDR3 comprises 13 residues. CDR1 is SGHAT and CDR2 is FQNNGV in the germline V gene. Here the CDR3 DNA reads TGTGCCAGCAGCTTAGGACTTCTCAGTACGCAGTATTTT. Translation: CASSLGLLSTQYF.

This clonotype has just one count. The chain employs TRBV29-1 and TRBJ2-3; the D call may be TRBD1 or TRBD2 (6 bases each). The V gene's germline CDR1 is SQVTM and CDR2 ANQGSEA. The CDR3 runs to 14 residues. The V gene lost 7 bases and the J gene lost 3 bases, with 17 bases spanning the gap. CDR3 coding DNA: TGCAGCGCGTTAGGGGGGCAAGGAACAGATACGCAGTATTTT. Its protein is CSALGGQGTDTQYF.

The chain carries TRBV6-6 and TRBJ1-2; the D is unclear. Trimming removed 6 bases at V and 7 bases at J, with 15 bases between. CDR1 is MNHNY, CDR2 SVGAGI, per germline (reference sequence). The CDR3 contains 13 residues. In DNA, the CDR3 is TGTGCCAGCAGCTTCGGGGAAGGTGGTGGCTACACCTTC. Residues: CASSFGEGGGYTF.

The V gene is TRBV20-1, the J gene TRBJ1-3; no clear D. Per germline, CDR1 DFQATT and CDR2 SNEGSKA (reference sequence). This CDR3 has 14 residues. The ends were cut back, 6 bases at V and 0 bases at J, with 12 bases in the middle. For the CDR3, the DNA is TGCAGTGCCCATACGGACCTCTCTGGAAACACCATATATTTT. Translated, it gives CSAHTDLSGNTIYF.

The chain uses TRBV12-3 or TRBV12-4 and TRBJ1-1; D not resolved. CDR3 size: 11 residues. V lost 2 bases, J lost 3 bases, and 1 base lay in between. The CDR3 sequence is CASSLHTEAFF. The CDR3 DNA is TGTGCCAGCAGTTTACACACTGAAGCTTTCTTT.

The chain is built from TRBV20-1 and TRBJ2-7; 9 bases agree with TRBD1. Germline-derived CDR1 and CDR2 are DFQATT and SNEGSKA (reference sequence). The CDR3 totals 13 residues. V trimming: 5 bases; J trimming: 3 bases; junction bases outside the gene matches: 5. The CDR3 coding sequence is TGCAGTGCTGCCGACAGGGGGAGCTACGAGCAGTACTTC. It translates to CSAADRGSYEQYF.

V gene TRBV6-9 combines with J gene TRBJ2-2; D is uncertain. This CDR3 is built from 14 residues. V gave up 5 bases and J gave up 3 bases, with 10 bases separating them. In germline, CDR1 is MNHGY, CDR2 SVAAGI. CDR3: CASSASTDTGELFF. CDR3 nucleotide sequence: TGTGCCAGCAGTGCTTCGACTGACACCGGGGAGCTGTTTTTT.